The TCR beta chain described here comes from a study of blood T cell repertoires in COVID-19. The overall study: Some COVID-19 samples were acute and others convalescent; all came from the United States, Italy and Spain.

This CDR3 is 15 amino acids long. The trim removed 3 bases at V and 3 bases at J, leaving 5 bases unmatched. In germline, CDR1 is SGHNT, CDR2 YYREEE (reference sequence). Sequenced by immunoSEQ multiplex PCR; TCRdb stores in-frame clones only, minus some. The sample holds 250,000 to 300,000 clones, roughly nine tenths seen once. This sequence joins TRBV5-4 and TRBJ2-3; 9 positions agree with TRBD1. The receptor comes from a middle-aged woman who had recovered from COVID-19. Sequencing was carried out using peripheral blood. The CDR3 is CASSSTGQGTDTQYF. DNA for the CDR3: TGTGCCAGCAGCTCCACGGGACAGGGAACAGATACGCAGTATTTT.